The entry that follows covers one T cell receptor (beta chain) sequence. Its antigen is undetermined. The sample holds other DNA sequences that translate to the same CDR3. Trimming shortened V by 0 bases and J by 0 bases, and 9 bases separated the two germline ends. The CDR3 length is 16 residues. Germline V gene lookup returns CDR1 SGHNT and CDR2 YYREEE (reference sequence). As originally analysed: Filtering was not the same, since immunoSEQ gave junction-only sequences without quality scores. Profiled with immunoSEQ multiplex PCR; TCRdb holds only in-frame clones, not every one. V, J and clone size reflect that table, while D and trimming were determined from the DNA. This sample has millions of clones, with over 90% found just once. The data derive from a study of shared clonotypes between healthy human individuals. Study-level results: Clonotypes not shared had lower generation probabilities than those common to all four donors.

The sequenced sample consisted of naive CD4+ T cells from PBMCs. Indicated subset: CD45RA+ positively selected. The J gene is TRBJ1-4, the V gene TRBV5-4; tentative D call: TRBD1 (5 bases). The clonotype was recovered from a man aged 18 to 30 in good health. Some clones in this sample may be carry-over from other donors' samples. Written as DNA, the CDR3 is TGTGCCAGCAGCTTGGGGGGCCCTACAACTAATGAAAAACTGTTTTTT. Translation: CASSLGGPTTNEKLFF. Using reference TRBV5-4 and TRBJ1-4 for the parts outside the CDR3, the full variable domain is ETGVTQSPTHLIKTRGQQVTLRCSSQSGHNTVSWYQQALGQGPQFIFQYYREEENGRGNFPPRFSGLQFPNYSSELNVNALELDDSALYLCASSLGGPTTNEKLFFGSGTQLSVL.